This T cell receptor (beta chain) appears in the sequencing data of a study of blood T cell repertoires in COVID-19. About the research overall: The origin of the acute and convalescent COVID-19 samples was the United States, Italy and Spain. Nucleic acid was either cDNA or gDNA, and it came from T cells, B-cell-depleted T cells, or PBMCs.

Per the authors' pipeline: Reference gene primer amplification yielded estimated nucleated cell counts. Method: immunoSEQ multiplex PCR; TCRdb's copy keeps in-frame clones and lacks some. V and J calls and clone size are as listed in that table; D and trimming were resolved from the DNA. The sample yields fewer than 350,000 clones, roughly nine tenths seen once. The receptor was isolated from a woman in her thirties with COVID-19, enrolled during active disease. Sequencing used peripheral blood.

The chain's CDR3 is CASSDRNTGELFF. The CDR3 bases are TGTGCCAGCTCGGACAGAAACACCGGGGAGCTGTTTTTT. V usage is TRBV6-4 and J usage is TRBJ2-2; D possibly corresponds to TRBD1 (6 bases). This CDR3 contains 13 residues. CDR1 is MRHNA, CDR2 SNTAGT, per germline. Trimming took off 8 bases at V and 2 bases at J, with 9 bases between the two ends.